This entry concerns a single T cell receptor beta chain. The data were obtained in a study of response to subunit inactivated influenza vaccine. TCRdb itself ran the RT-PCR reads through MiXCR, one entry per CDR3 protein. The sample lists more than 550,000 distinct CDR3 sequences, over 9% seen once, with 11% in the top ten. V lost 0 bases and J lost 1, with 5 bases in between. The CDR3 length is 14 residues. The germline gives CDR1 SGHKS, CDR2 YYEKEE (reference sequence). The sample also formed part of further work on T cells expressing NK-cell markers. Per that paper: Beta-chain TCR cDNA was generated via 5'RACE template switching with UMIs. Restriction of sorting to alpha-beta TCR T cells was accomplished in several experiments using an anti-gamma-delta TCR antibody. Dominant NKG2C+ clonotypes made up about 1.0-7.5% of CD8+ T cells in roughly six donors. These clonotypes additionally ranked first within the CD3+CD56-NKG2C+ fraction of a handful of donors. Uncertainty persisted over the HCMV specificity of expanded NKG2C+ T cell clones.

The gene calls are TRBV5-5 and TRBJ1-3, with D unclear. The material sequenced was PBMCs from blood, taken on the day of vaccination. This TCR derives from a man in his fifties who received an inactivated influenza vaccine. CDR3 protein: CASSLETSGNTIYF. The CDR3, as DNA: TGTGCCAGCAGCTTGGAGACATCTGGAAACACCATATATTTT.